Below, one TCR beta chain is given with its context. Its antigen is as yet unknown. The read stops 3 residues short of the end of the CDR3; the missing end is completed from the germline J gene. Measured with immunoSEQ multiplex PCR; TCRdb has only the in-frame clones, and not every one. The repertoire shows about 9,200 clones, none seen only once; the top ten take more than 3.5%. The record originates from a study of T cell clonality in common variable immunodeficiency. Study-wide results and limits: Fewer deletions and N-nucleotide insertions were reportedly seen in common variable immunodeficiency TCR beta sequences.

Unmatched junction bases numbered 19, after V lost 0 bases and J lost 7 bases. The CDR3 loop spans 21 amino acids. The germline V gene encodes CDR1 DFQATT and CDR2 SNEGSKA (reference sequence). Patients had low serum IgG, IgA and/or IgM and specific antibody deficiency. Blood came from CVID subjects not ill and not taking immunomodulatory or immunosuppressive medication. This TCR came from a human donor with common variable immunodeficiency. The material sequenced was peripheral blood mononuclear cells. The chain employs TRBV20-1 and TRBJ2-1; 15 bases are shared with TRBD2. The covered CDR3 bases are TGCAGTGCTAGAGATTCCGGGACCTTTTCGGGACTAGCGGGGGGATCAAATGAG. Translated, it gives CSARDSGTFSGLAGGSNE. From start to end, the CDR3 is CSARDSGTFSGLAGGSNEQFF.